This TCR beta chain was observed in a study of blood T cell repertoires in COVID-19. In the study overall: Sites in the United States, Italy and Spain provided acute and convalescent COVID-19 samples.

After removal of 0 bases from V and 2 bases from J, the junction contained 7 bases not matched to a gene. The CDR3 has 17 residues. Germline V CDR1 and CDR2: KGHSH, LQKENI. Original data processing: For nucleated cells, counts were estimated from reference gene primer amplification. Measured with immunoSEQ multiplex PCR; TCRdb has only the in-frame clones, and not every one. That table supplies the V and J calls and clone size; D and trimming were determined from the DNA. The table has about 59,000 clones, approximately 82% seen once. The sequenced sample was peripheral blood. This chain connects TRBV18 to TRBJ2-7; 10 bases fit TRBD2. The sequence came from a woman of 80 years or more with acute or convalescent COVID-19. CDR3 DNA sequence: TGTGCCAGCTCACCACCCCATCGGACTAGCGGACCCTACGAGCAGTACTTC. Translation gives CASSPPHRTSGPYEQYF.